The sequence of this T cell receptor beta chain was determined in a study of T cell repertoires in ileal Crohn's disease. Time point of the sample: neoterminal ileum biopsy at postoperative endoscopy, about 6 months after surgery. Patients were adults with ileal or ileocolonic Crohn's disease needing resection. TCRdb's table, derived via immunoSEQ multiplex PCR, lists solely in-frame clones and lacks some. The data contain 2,600 or so clones, 78% of them singletons. This clone has just a few counts. Germline V CDR1 and CDR2: LNHDA, SQIVND (reference sequence). V was clipped by 2 bases and J by 5 bases; unmatched bases: 4. The CDR3 runs 15 residues.

Input material: ileal tissue. This chain links TRBV19 with TRBJ2-7; 12 nucleotides match TRBD2. This clonotype originated in an adult with Crohn's disease. CDR3 DNA sequence: TGTGCCAGTAGTATACTCCTAGCGGGAGGGGACGAGCAGTACTTC. As protein: CASSILLAGGDEQYF.